This T cell receptor (beta chain) was documented in a study of control samples from healthy donors and cancer patients. This CDR3 has 15 residues. V gave up 5 bases and J gave up 0 bases; unmatched junction bases: 5. CDR1 is MNHEY and CDR2 is SVGAGI in the germline V gene. The data were produced by immunoSEQ multiplex PCR, yet TCRdb's version contains in-frame clones alone and is incomplete. The sample carries roughly 59,000 clones, roughly 90% recorded once. The chain uses TRBV6-5 and TRBJ2-7; 9 nucleotides match TRBD1. This clonotype was sampled from a man aged 40-55 years with colorectal cancer. Sequencing was carried out using PBMCs. As DNA, the CDR3 is TGTGCCAGCAGTACCCGGGACAGGGTCTCCTACGAGCAGTACTTC. Amino acids: CASSTRDRVSYEQYF.